A single sample gave rise to the 10 T cell receptor beta chains below, sequenced in a study of T cells in Graves' hyperthyroidism and ophthalmopathy (dated 2019 in TCRdb). Library preparation used multiplex PCR. Sequenced on an Illumina HiSeq 2000. TCR beta CDR3 regions were amplified from RNA transcripts. For the first round of RT-PCR on the TCR CDR3, the HTBI primer set was used together with the Qiagen OneStep RT-PCR kit. TCRdb trimmed public reads at Q25 via fastp, called clones via MiXCR and kept in-frame beta chains. Rows are unified per CDR3 protein, each entry keeping the most common DNA and genes. The sample yields around 600,000 distinct CDR3 sequences; about 14% were counted once. The ten largest clones represent 9.5% to 15% of the sample. The sample was blood. The receptors originated from a woman between 50 and 59 years old with Graves' ophthalmopathy.

This clonotype was seen repeatedly, ten times or more. This chain connects TRBV7-9 to TRBJ2-7; D remains unclear. This CDR3 spans 12 amino acids. CDR1 is SEHNR and CDR2 is FQNEAQ in the germline V gene (reference sequence). V lost 3 bases, J lost 5 bases, and 8 bases lay in between. The CDR3 loop is CASSFLRNEQYF. In DNA, the CDR3 is TGTGCCAGCAGCTTCCTAAGGAACGAGCAGTACTTC.

This clonotype was counted ten times or more. The chain recombines TRBV10-3 with TRBJ2-2; D perhaps matches TRBD1 (6 bases). The V gene lost 3 bases and the J gene lost 6 bases, with 11 bases spanning the gap. CDR3 length: 14 residues. Germline values: CDR1 ENHRY, CDR2 SYGVKD. Here the CDR3 reads CAISERTVSGELFF. In DNA, the CDR3 is TGTGCCATCAGTGAAAGGACAGTGTCCGGGGAGCTGTTTTTT.

This clonotype was seen ten or more times. The chain combines TRBV28 with TRBJ1-6, with D hard to call. The germline V gene has CDR1 MDHEN and CDR2 SYDVKM. The CDR3 has 13 residues. V lost 3 bases, J lost 8 bases, and 8 bases lay in between. The CDR3 is CASSFRWDSPLHF. CDR3 bases: TGTGCCAGCAGTTTTAGGTGGGATTCACCCCTCCACTTT. Drawing the rest from reference TRBV28 and TRBJ1-6, the complete variable domain is DVKVTQSSRYLVKRTGEKVFLECVQDMDHENMFWYRQDPGLGLRLIYFSYDVKMKEKGDIPEGYSVSREKKERFSLILESASTNQTSMYLCASSFRWDSPLHFGNGTRLTVT.

This sequence joins TRBV7-9 and TRBJ1-1, with TRBD1 identical over 8 bases. CDR3 length equals 14 residues. Germline CDR1 reads SEHNR; CDR2 reads FQNEAQ (reference sequence). With V trimmed by 4 bases and J by 6 bases, 7 bases remained unmatched. The DNA of the CDR3 is TGTGCCAGCAGCTATGACAGGGGTGGCGCTGAAGCTTTCTTT. It is translated as CASSYDRGGAEAFF.

This clonotype was counted between two and nine times. The V call is TRBV19, the J call TRBJ1-1; D remains unclear. CDR3 size: 13 residues. CDR1 is LNHDA, CDR2 SQIVND, per germline (reference sequence). Trimming shortened V by 3 bases and J by 1 base, and 6 bases separated the two germline ends. In DNA, the CDR3 is TGTGCCAGTAGTATGGGCACGAACACTGAAGCTTTCTTT. As protein: CASSMGTNTEAFF.

This clonotype was counted many times. This chain links TRBV7-2 with TRBJ2-7; possible D gene TRBD2, 6 bases. Trimming removed 1 base from V and 5 bases from J, with 12 bases in between. CDR3 length equals 14 residues. Germline V CDR1 and CDR2: SGHTA, FQGNSA. In nucleotides, the CDR3 is TGTGCCAGCAGCTTAGATTTCGGGAGCGACGAGCAGTACTTC. Translation: CASSLDFGSDEQYF.

The rearrangement links TRBV27 to TRBJ2-2; perhaps TRBD1 as D (5 bases). V was shortened by 3 bases and J by 2 bases, with 16 bases between the two germline ends. This CDR3 contains 17 residues. CDR1 MNHEY and CDR2 SMNVEV come from the germline V gene (reference sequence). The CDR3 reads CASSFSGSSLNTGELFF. For the CDR3, the DNA is TGTGCCAGCAGTTTTTCAGGGTCCTCTCTAAACACCGGGGAGCTGTTTTTT.

The chain couples TRBV28 to TRBJ1-2, with D uncertain. The CDR3 consists of 15 residues. The germline V and J ends were trimmed by 5 bases and 4 bases, with 17 bases remaining between them. CDR1 and CDR2 from the germline V gene are MDHEN and SYDVKM. Here the CDR3 reads CASSPPLDYGYGYTF. CDR3 sequence (DNA): TGTGCCAGCAGTCCACCGTTGGATTATGGCTATGGCTACACCTTC.

This clonotype was detected many times. The rearrangement links TRBV18 to TRBJ2-3; D could derive from TRBD1 or TRBD2 (5 bases each). The germline V and J ends were trimmed by 5 bases and 6 bases, with 18 bases remaining between them. This CDR3 contains 15 residues. In germline, CDR1 is KGHSH, CDR2 LQKENI. This CDR3 is CASSGGRKGMDTQYF. The DNA of the CDR3 is TGTGCCAGCTCAGGGGGACGAAAGGGAATGGATACGCAGTATTTT.

On this clonotype itself: Being one base from a much bigger clone, this may be a read error. In nucleotides, the CDR3 is TGTGCCAGCAGAACCGACGGGGGAAAGGATGGCTACACCTTC. It yields the protein CASRTDGGKDGYTF. This sequence joins TRBV6-1 and TRBJ1-2; D is perhaps TRBD1 (5 bases). The germline gives CDR1 MNHNS, CDR2 SASEGT. The V gene lost 6 bases and the J gene lost 6 bases, with 17 bases spanning the gap. The CDR3 contains 14 residues.